Sequencing of this T cell receptor beta chain was carried out in a study of T cells in Graves' hyperthyroidism and ophthalmopathy. Across the whole study: Sampling of peripheral blood happened at initial diagnosis, prior to any treatment.

The CDR3 covers 16 residues. Germline assignment: CDR1 SGHTA and CDR2 FQGNSA. V gave up 0 bases and J gave up 9 bases; unmatched junction bases: 12. Using 10 ml of fresh peripheral blood, PBMCs were prepared. This clonotype was picked up many times. As yet, its antigen is unknown. Amplified TCR beta CDR3 regions came from RNA transcripts. With the HTBI primer set, the TCR CDR3 went through a first round of RT-PCR. Each CDR3 protein gets one entry after TCRdb re-called the multiplex PCR reads with MiXCR. The sample carries about 480,000 distinct CDR3 sequences, roughly 25% recorded once. Notes on the study in general: Ophthalmopathy onset followed model prediction by a median about 6.5 months. Ophthalmopathy was distinguished from stable hyperthyroidism by 13 V-J signatures.

The chain carries TRBV7-2 and TRBJ2-7; 9 bases are shared with TRBD1. The sequenced sample consisted of blood. This receptor was obtained from a woman in her 30s with Graves' ophthalmopathy. The CDR3 bases are TGTGCCAGCAGCTTAGCCTCCCGGGGACAGGGTTTACTGCAGTACTTC. Translation gives CASSLASRGQGLLQYF.